The present T cell receptor beta chain was sequenced within a study of blood T cell repertoires in COVID-19. TCRdb's copy holds only in-frame clones and misses some; the assay was immunoSEQ multiplex PCR. The data show about 220,000 clones, roughly 81% seen once. V lost 1 base and J lost 4, with 10 bases in between. Germline V gene data show CDR1 as SGHTA and CDR2 as FQGNSA. This CDR3 is built from 14 residues. The clonotype comes from a man aged 45 to 65 who had recovered from COVID-19. The source material was peripheral blood. This rearrangement joins TRBV7-2 to TRBJ1-1, with D perhaps matching TRBD1 (5 bases). Here the CDR3 reads CASSLEQEGTEAFF. Written as DNA, the CDR3 is TGTGCCAGCAGCTTAGAACAGGAGGGCACTGAAGCTTTCTTT.